A few counts support the clone carrying this T cell receptor beta chain. These data come from a study of T-cell memory formation after mild COVID-19. CDR1 and CDR2 from the germline V gene are SGHAT and FQNNGV. CDR3 length: 14 amino acids. V was trimmed by 0 bases and J by 3 bases, leaving 9 bases between them. TCRdb passed the 5' RACE reads through MiXCR, listing each CDR3 protein once. The table lists under 400,000 distinct CDR3 sequences, 25% to 30% of them singletons, with approximately 13% in the top ten. The sequenced sample was PBMCs or a T cell subset sorted from them (not recorded which). The clonotype comes from an adult woman who had mild COVID-19 (a few samples of this study predate the infection). Cell type and time point are not known. V is TRBV11-2 and J is TRBJ2-7; D is uncertain. The CDR3 spells CASSLDPGGYEQYF. The CDR3 DNA follows: TGTGCCAGCAGCTTAGATCCGGGTGGCTACGAGCAGTACTTC.